This T cell receptor beta chain stems from a study of cytomegalovirus exposure and HLA in healthy donors. Looking at the study overall: For the roughly 400 genotyped donors, more than 65% fell within the Caucasian-associated ancestry cluster. Study observations and caveats: Several of the most significant clusters appeared, in a later analysis, to be linked to common viral pathogens. Per a prior analysis, the majority of TCR beta V segments were productive roughly 87% or roughly 30% of the time.

Those who donated were healthy bone marrow donors. With 60 Vbeta and 13 Jbeta primers, the PCR was carried out. Clones were read by immunoSEQ multiplex PCR, and TCRdb kept only the in-frame ones, dropping some. The sample data list fewer than 110,000 clones. As concerns this clone: As yet, its antigen is unknown.

CDR1 MGHDK and CDR2 SYGVNS come from the germline V gene. Trimming removed 3 bases at V and 4 bases at J, with 10 bases between. This CDR3 has 13 amino acids. The source material was PBMCs. The chain links TRBV25-1 to TRBJ2-7, with D maybe TRBD2 (5 bases). The origin of this receptor is a man in his forties or fifties in good health and CMV-seronegative. In nucleotides, the CDR3 is TGTGCCAGCAGTGACCCAGGACTTTACGAGCAGTACTTC. Residues: CASSDPGLYEQYF.